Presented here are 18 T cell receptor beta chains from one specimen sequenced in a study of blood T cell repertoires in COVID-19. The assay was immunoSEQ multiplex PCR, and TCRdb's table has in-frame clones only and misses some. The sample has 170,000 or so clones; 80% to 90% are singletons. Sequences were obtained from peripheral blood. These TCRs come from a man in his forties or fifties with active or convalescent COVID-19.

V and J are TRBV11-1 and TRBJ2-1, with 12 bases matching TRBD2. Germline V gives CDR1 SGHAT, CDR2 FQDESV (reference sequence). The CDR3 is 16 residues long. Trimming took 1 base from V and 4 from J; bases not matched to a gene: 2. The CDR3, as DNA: TGTGCCAGCAGCTTAGAGACTAGCGGGGGATACAATGAGCAGTTCTTC. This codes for CASSLETSGGYNEQFF.

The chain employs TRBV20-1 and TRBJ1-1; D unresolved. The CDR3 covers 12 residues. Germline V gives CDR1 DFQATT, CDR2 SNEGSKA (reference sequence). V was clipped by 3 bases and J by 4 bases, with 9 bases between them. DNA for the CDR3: TGCAGTGCTAGTGACCGGGGCACTGAAGCTTTCTTT. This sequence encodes CSASDRGTEAFF.

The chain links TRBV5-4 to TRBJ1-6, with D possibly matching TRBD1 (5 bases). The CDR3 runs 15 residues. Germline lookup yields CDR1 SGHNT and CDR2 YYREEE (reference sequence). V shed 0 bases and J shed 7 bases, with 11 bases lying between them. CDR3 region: CASSLGGVPNSPLHF. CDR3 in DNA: TGTGCCAGCAGCTTGGGGGGCGTCCCAAATTCACCCCTCCACTTT.

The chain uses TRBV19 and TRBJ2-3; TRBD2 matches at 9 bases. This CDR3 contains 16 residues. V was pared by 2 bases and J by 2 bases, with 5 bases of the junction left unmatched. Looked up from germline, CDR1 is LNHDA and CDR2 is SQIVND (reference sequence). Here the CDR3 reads CASSILAGWDTDTQYF. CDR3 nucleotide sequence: TGTGCCAGTAGTATACTAGCGGGGTGGGACACAGATACGCAGTATTTT. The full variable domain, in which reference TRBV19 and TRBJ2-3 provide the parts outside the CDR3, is DGGITQSPKYLFRKEGQNVTLSCEQNLNHDAMYWYRQDPGQGLRLIYYSQIVNDFQKGDIAEGYSVSREKKESFPLTVTSAQKNPTAFYLCASSILAGWDTDTQYFGPGTRLTVL.

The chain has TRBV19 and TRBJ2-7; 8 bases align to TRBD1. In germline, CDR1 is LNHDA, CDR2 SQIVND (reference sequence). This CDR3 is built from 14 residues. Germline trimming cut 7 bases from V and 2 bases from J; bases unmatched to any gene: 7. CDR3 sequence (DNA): TGTGCCAGTAAGCGAGGGGGACAGGCCTACGAGCAGTACTTC. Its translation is CASKRGGQAYEQYF.

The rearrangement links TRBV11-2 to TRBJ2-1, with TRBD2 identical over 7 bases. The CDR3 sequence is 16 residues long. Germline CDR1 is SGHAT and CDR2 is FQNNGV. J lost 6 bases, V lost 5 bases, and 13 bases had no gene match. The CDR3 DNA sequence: TGTGCCAGCAGCCCCTGGGGGTCCACTAGCGTCAATGAGCAGTTCTTC. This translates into CASSPWGSTSVNEQFF.

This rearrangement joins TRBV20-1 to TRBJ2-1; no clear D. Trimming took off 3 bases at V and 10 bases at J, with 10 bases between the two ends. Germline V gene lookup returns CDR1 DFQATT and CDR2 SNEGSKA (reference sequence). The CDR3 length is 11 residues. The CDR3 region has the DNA TGCAGTGCTAGTAAGCAATTGGAGCAGTTCTTC. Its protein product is CSASKQLEQFF.

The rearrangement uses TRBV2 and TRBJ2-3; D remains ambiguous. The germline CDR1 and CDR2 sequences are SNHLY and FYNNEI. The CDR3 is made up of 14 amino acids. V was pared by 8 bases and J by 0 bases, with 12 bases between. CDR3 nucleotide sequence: TGTGCCAGCGCCAGGTCCTCTAGCACAGATACGCAGTATTTT. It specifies CASARSSSTDTQYF.

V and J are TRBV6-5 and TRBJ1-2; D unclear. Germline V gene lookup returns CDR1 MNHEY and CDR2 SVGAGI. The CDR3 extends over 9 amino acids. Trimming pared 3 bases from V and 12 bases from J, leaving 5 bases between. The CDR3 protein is CASSYFDTF. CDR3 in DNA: TGTGCCAGCAGTTATTTCGACACCTTC.

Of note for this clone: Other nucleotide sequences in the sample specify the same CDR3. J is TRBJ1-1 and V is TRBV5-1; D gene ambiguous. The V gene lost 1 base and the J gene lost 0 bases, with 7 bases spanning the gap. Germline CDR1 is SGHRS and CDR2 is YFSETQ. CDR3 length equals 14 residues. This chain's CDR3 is CASSLTVMNTEAFF. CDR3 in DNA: TGCGCCAGCAGCTTGACAGTCATGAACACTGAAGCTTTCTTT.

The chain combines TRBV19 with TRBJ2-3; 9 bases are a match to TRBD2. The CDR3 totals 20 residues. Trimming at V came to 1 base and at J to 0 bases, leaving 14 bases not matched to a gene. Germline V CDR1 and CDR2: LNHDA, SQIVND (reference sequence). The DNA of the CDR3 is TGTGCCAGTAGTATAGTATCAGCGGGGGGAACGCCCTTTAGCACAGATACGCAGTATTTT. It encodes CASSIVSAGGTPFSTDTQYF.

CDR3 protein: CASSEDRRDRGCCGELFF. CDR3 DNA sequence: TGTGCCAGCAGCGAAGATCGCCGGGACAGGGGATGTTGCGGGGAGCTGTTTTTT. The chain couples TRBV21-1 to TRBJ2-2; TRBD1 is taken as the D call from the table, unchecked against the DNA. TRBV21-1 is recorded as a pseudogene. The CDR3 length is 18 residues.

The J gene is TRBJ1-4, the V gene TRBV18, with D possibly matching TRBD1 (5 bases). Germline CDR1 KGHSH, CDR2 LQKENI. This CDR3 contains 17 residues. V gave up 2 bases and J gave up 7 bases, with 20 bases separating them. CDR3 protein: CASSPTSGTEGGEKLFF. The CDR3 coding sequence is TGTGCCAGCTCACCAACTTCAGGGACGGAGGGAGGTGAAAAACTGTTTTTT.

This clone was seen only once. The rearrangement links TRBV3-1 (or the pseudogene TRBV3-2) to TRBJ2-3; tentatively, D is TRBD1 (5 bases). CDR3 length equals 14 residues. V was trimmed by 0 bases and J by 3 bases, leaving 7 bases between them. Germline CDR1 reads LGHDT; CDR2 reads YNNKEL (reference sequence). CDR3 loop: CASSQEGRTDTQYF. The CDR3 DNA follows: TGTGCCAGCAGCCAAGAGGGGCGGACAGATACGCAGTATTTT.

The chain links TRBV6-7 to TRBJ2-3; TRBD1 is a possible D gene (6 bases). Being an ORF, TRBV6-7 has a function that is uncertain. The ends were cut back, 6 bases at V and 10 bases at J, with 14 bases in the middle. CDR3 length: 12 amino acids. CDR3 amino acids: CASSSGHLSQYF. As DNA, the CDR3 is TGTGCCAGCAGCTCGGGACATTTATCGCAGTATTTT.

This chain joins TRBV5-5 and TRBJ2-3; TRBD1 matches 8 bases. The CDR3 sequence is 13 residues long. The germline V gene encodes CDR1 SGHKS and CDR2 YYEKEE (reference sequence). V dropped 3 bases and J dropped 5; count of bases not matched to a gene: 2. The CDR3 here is CASSSTGGDTQYF. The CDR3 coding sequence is TGTGCCAGCAGCTCTACAGGGGGAGATACGCAGTATTTT.

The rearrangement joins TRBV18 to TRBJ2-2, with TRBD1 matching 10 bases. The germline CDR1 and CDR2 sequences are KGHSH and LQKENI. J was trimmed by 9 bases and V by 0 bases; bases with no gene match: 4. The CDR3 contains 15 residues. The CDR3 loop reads CASSPPGQGSRELFF. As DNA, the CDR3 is TGTGCCAGCTCACCACCGGGACAGGGGAGCCGGGAGCTGTTTTTT.

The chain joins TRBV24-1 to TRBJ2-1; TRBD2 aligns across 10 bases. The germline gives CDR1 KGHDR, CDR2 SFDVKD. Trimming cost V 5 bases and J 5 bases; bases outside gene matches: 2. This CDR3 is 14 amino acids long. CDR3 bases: TGTGCCACCAGTGCAGCGGGAGGGAACAATGAGCAGTTCTTC. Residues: CATSAAGGNNEQFF.